This paragraph reports one T cell receptor beta chain. Its antigen is undetermined. Germline V gives CDR1 SGHRS, CDR2 YFSETQ. V lost 0 bases, J lost 0 bases, and 3 bases stayed unmatched. The CDR3 covers 15 residues. 5'RACE, which relied on constant-segment primers, yielded TCR alpha and TCR beta cDNA libraries carrying sample barcodes and UMIs. MiXCR, run by TCRdb on the 5' RACE reads, gives a single entry per CDR3 protein. The table records roughly 450,000 distinct CDR3 sequences, 18% of them present only once. The data originate from a study of T-cell memory formation after mild COVID-19. Notes on the study in general: Contracting clones localized mainly to CM and EM when CD4+ and mainly to EMRA when CD8+. Specificity for SARS-CoV-2 was not confirmed among the second-wave clones peaking on day 37. Clones contracting over day 15 to 85 were CD4/CD8 balanced, with later expanders leaning CD4+.

This rearrangement joins TRBV5-1 to TRBJ2-7; TRBD1 matches at 7 bases. The receptor was isolated from an adult woman who had mild COVID-19 (a few samples of this study predate the infection). Cell type and time point are not known. The sequenced material came from PBMCs or a T cell subset sorted from them (not recorded which). This CDR3 is CASSLEGQASYEQYF. As DNA, the CDR3 is TGCGCCAGCAGCTTGGAAGGACAGGCCTCCTACGAGCAGTACTTC.